A selection of T cell receptor beta chains follows, all from one sample in a study of blood T cell repertoires in COVID-19. Produced via immunoSEQ multiplex PCR; TCRdb's table is partial and in-frame only. The table records approximately 160,000 clones, over 75% of them present only once. The sample was peripheral blood. These TCRs come from a man aged 55-75 years who had recovered from COVID-19. Both conserved end residues are part of each CDR3. Fields, in order: clone size, V gene, J gene, D gene, CDR3 protein, CDR3 DNA. A D gene is named only where the DNA matches it firmly. Where a row states a size, it is once, few, many or the class of an expanded clone; other rows omit it.

.	TRBV3-1/TRBV3-2	TRBJ2-7	TRBD1	CASSLTGTGAHEQYF	TGTGCCAGCAGCCTCACAGGGACAGGGGCCCACGAGCAGTACTTC
.	TRBV29-1	TRBJ2-1	.	CSVAGLYRNEQFF	TGCAGCGTTGCGGGGTTGTATAGGAATGAGCAGTTCTTC
.	TRBV6-5	TRBJ1-2	.	CASTPAVLNYGYTF	TGTGCCAGCACCCCGGCGGTCCTCAACTATGGCTACACCTTC
.	TRBV2	TRBJ1-2	TRBD1	CASSEALDRLIYGYTF	TGTGCCAGCAGTGAAGCGCTGGACAGGCTTATATATGGCTACACCTTC
.	TRBV28	TRBJ1-2	.	CASSPPQGPYGYTF	TGTGCCAGCAGCCCCCCACAGGGTCCCTATGGCTACACCTTC
.	TRBV5-8	TRBJ1-4	.	CASSLGQGFEKLFF	TGTGCCAGCAGCTTGGGGCAGGGTTTTGAAAAACTGTTTTTT
few	TRBV3-1/TRBV3-2	TRBJ2-5	.	CASSQVRGFQETQYF	TGTGCCAGCAGCCAAGTCCGGGGGTTCCAAGAGACCCAGTACTTC
.	TRBV5-1	TRBJ1-6	.	CASSSTTTSGSPLHF	TGCGCCAGCAGCTCAACAACCACTTCGGGTTCACCCCTCCACTTT
.	TRBV7-9	TRBJ2-5	.	CASSFADGTQYF	TGTGCCAGCAGCTTCGCGGATGGGACCCAGTACTTC
.	TRBV19	TRBJ1-1	TRBD1	CASSIVPGQGVAGAFF	TGTGCCAGTAGTATAGTCCCGGGACAGGGTGTCGCGGGAGCTTTCTTT
.	TRBV5-6	TRBJ2-7	.	CASSLVALAYEQYF	TGTGCCAGCAGCTTGGTAGCTCTGGCCTACGAGCAGTACTTC
.	TRBV5-1	TRBJ1-1	.	CASNRDNPGNTEAFF	TGCGCCAGCAACCGGGACAACCCTGGAAACACTGAAGCTTTCTTT
.	TRBV10-3	TRBJ1-2	TRBD1	CAIPTGTGGAGYTF	TGTGCCATCCCCACCGGGACAGGGGGCGCAGGCTACACCTTC
.	TRBV3-1/TRBV3-2	TRBJ1-2	TRBD1	CASSHRDRTGNGYTF	TGTGCCAGCAGCCACCGAGATCGGACAGGGAATGGCTACACCTTC
.	TRBV12-5	TRBJ2-5	TRBD1	CASGRGQGVGETQYF	TGTGCTAGTGGTAGGGGGCAGGGAGTGGGAGAGACCCAGTACTTC
.	TRBV6-5	TRBJ1-2	.	CASSYEGNYGYTF	TGTGCCAGCAGTTACGAGGGCAACTATGGCTACACCTTC
.	TRBV9	TRBJ2-5	.	CASSDPDGGQWETQYF	TGTGCCAGCAGCGACCCCGACGGGGGGCAGTGGGAGACCCAGTACTTC
.	TRBV5-5	TRBJ1-5	.	CASSWAPNQPQHF	TGTGCCAGCAGCTGGGCCCCCAATCAGCCCCAGCATTTT
.	TRBV20-1	TRBJ2-5	TRBD2	CSVAGEETQYF	TGCAGTGTTGCGGGGGAAGAGACCCAGTACTTC
.	TRBV30	TRBJ1-2	TRBD1	CAWSPGTGSYGYTF	TGTGCCTGGAGTCCGGGGACAGGGTCCTATGGCTACACCTTC
.	TRBV11-2	TRBJ2-7	.	CASSRLSGTSSTYEQYF	TGTGCCAGCAGCCGACTATCCGGGACATCTTCGACCTACGAGCAGTACTTC
.	TRBV7-2	TRBJ2-5	.	CASSPPPLRQETQYF	TGTGCCAGCAGCCCTCCTCCACTAAGACAAGAGACCCAGTACTTC
.	TRBV3-1/TRBV3-2	TRBJ2-1	TRBD2	CASSRGTSGFNEQFF	TGTGCCAGCAGCAGAGGGACTAGCGGGTTCAATGAGCAGTTCTTC
.	TRBV30	TRBJ1-6	.	CAWSLGYSYNSPLHF	TGTGCCTGGAGTCTCGGTTACTCCTATAATTCACCCCTCCACTTT
.	TRBV28	TRBJ2-7	.	CASTPLRVGEQYF	TGTGCCAGCACCCCCCTCCGGGTGGGCGAGCAGTACTTC
few	TRBV11-2	TRBJ2-2	.	CASSALRHSDTGELFF	TGTGCCAGCAGCGCCCTCAGACACTCCGACACCGGGGAGCTGTTTTTT
.	TRBV20-1	TRBJ1-1	.	CSARWEGGTFF	TGCAGTGCTAGATGGGAGGGTGGCACTTTCTTT
.	TRBV6-5	TRBJ1-2	.	CASRGRAESYGYTF	TGTGCCAGCAGGGGCAGGGCGGAAAGCTATGGCTACACCTTC
.	TRBV9	TRBJ1-1	.	CASSNSRGDMNTEAFF	TGTGCCAGCAGCAATTCCAGGGGAGACATGAACACTGAAGCTTTCTTT
.	TRBV30	TRBJ2-7	TRBD2	CASSGRGREVYGQYF	TGTGCCTCCTCGGGGAGGGGCAGGGAGGTCTACGGGCAGTACTTC
.	TRBV15	TRBJ1-1	TRBD1	CATSVRQGYTEAFF	TGTGCCACCAGCGTACGACAGGGGTACACTGAAGCTTTCTTT
.	TRBV29-1	TRBJ2-3	TRBD1	CSGRRQGSGTDTQYF	TGCAGCGGAAGAAGACAGGGCTCTGGCACAGATACGCAGTATTTT
few	TRBV5-1	TRBJ1-2	.	CASSLGQVYGYTF	TGCGCCAGCAGCTTGGGACAGGTCTATGGCTACACCTTC
.	TRBV6-5	TRBJ1-4	.	CASSPDRGLGKLFF	TGTGCCAGCAGTCCGGACAGAGGATTAGGAAAACTGTTTTTT
.	TRBV7-2	TRBJ1-6	.	CASSLAGDVNSPLHF	TGTGCCAGCAGCTTAGCAGGGGATGTAAATTCACCCCTCCACTTT
.	TRBV5-1	TRBJ2-7	.	CASSLSASGRVNDEQYF	TGCGCCAGCAGCTTAAGTGCGTCGGGCAGGGTAAATGACGAGCAGTACTTC
.	TRBV6-1	TRBJ1-2	.	CASSEGGSYGYTF	TGTGCCAGCAGTGAAGGCGGGTCCTATGGCTACACCTTC
.	TRBV5-1	TRBJ1-6	TRBD1	CASSAPTGDNSPLHF	TGCGCCAGCAGCGCGCCGACAGGGGATAATTCGCCCCTCCACTTT
.	TRBV9	TRBJ2-1	TRBD2	CASSVVLAGNEQFF	TGTGCCAGCAGCGTAGTGCTAGCGGGTAATGAGCAGTTCTTC
.	TRBV5-4	TRBJ2-1	TRBD2	CASDIAGVYNEQFF	TGTGCCAGCGATATAGCGGGGGTATACAATGAGCAGTTCTTC
once	TRBV12-3/TRBV12-4	TRBJ2-3	.	CASSWSNTQYF	TGTGCCAGCAGTTGGAGTAATACGCAGTATTTT
.	TRBV6-5	TRBJ1-5	.	CASSYDGNQPQHF	TGTGCCAGCAGTTACGACGGGAATCAGCCCCAGCATTTT
once	TRBV19	TRBJ1-2	.	CASSIYSGGVQNYGYTF	TGTGCCAGTAGTATATACTCGGGGGGCGTTCAAAACTATGGCTACACCTTC
.	TRBV6-5	TRBJ2-7	TRBD1	CASSTGTAYEQYF	TGTGCCAGCAGTACCGGGACAGCCTACGAGCAGTACTTC
.	TRBV19	TRBJ1-1	TRBD1	CASSFDRDRGKGVTEAFF	TGTGCCAGTAGTTTCGACCGGGACAGGGGGAAAGGAGTCACTGAAGCTTTCTTT
many	TRBV10-1	TRBJ1-1	.	CASSEYSMTEAFF	TGCGCCAGCAGTGAATATAGTATGACAGAAGCTTTCTTT
.	TRBV12-3/TRBV12-4	TRBJ2-3	.	CASSFEPQDTQYF	TGTGCCAGCAGTTTTGAGCCCCAAGATACGCAGTATTTT
few	TRBV5-1	TRBJ1-5	TRBD1	CARTTGEEPQHF	TGCGCCAGGACGACAGGGGAGGAGCCCCAGCATTTT